This entry concerns a single TCR beta chain. The sample belongs to a study of blood T cell repertoires in COVID-19. Across the whole study: Researchers got acute and convalescent COVID-19 samples from the United States, Italy and Spain. T cells, B-cell-depleted T cells, or PBMCs supplied cDNA or gDNA.

In the original workflow: Reference gene primer amplification gave estimated nucleated cell counts. Produced via immunoSEQ multiplex PCR; TCRdb's table is partial and in-frame only. The DNA was the basis for D and trimming; V, J and clone size are from that table. Of under 200,000 clones listed, around 86% are singletons. Germline V gives CDR1 LNHDA, CDR2 SQIVND (reference sequence). The length of the CDR3 is 16 residues. Trimming cost V 2 bases and J 2 bases; bases outside gene matches: 5. The receptor's source is a man aged 55 to 70 with COVID-19, enrolled during active disease. This rearrangement joins TRBV19 to TRBJ1-2; the match to TRBD1 covers 10 bases. What was sequenced was peripheral blood. CDR3: CASSIRPGQGNYGYTF. CDR3 nucleotide sequence: TGTGCCAGTAGTATACGTCCGGGACAGGGGAACTATGGCTACACCTTC. Together with reference TRBV19 and TRBJ1-2, the CDR3 gives the full variable domain: DGGITQSPKYLFRKEGQNVTLSCEQNLNHDAMYWYRQDPGQGLRLIYYSQIVNDFQKGDIAEGYSVSREKKESFPLTVTSAQKNPTAFYLCASSIRPGQGNYGYTFGSGTRLTVV.